What follows are 16 T cell receptor beta chains derived from one specimen sequenced in a study of human T cells and chemical hapten exposure. The time point: patch test 1, 2 weeks after DPC sensitization. Sample treatment: therapeutic diphenylcyclopropenone sensitization with weekly scalp DPC. TCRdb processed the RACE reads anew with MiXCR; each CDR3 protein has one entry. The data show roughly 180,000 distinct CDR3 sequences, 20% to 25% seen once. The sample in question was whole blood, obtained in connection with sensitization to the hapten diphenylcyclopropenone (DPC). The receptors were sampled from a woman aged 45 to 65 with alopecia areata. Some clones in this sample may be carry-over from other donors' samples.

The chain couples TRBV29-1 to TRBJ2-3, with 7 bases identical to TRBD1. The V and J ends lost 7 bases and 6 bases, in that order; junction bases with no gene match: 4. In germline, CDR1 is SQVTM, CDR2 ANQGSEA. This CDR3 region has 11 residues. CDR3 loop: CSGPQGDTQYF. CDR3 coding DNA: TGCAGCGGGCCACAGGGGGATACGCAGTATTTT.

This clonotype was seen only a few times. The chain combines TRBV28 with TRBJ2-3; 8 bases are a match to TRBD2. V shed 5 bases and J 3 bases; nucleotides not matched to a gene: 7. Per germline, CDR1 MDHEN and CDR2 SYDVKM. This CDR3 has 15 amino acids. The chain's CDR3 is CASSPQAGATDTQYF. The DNA for the CDR3 is TGTGCCAGCAGTCCCCAAGCGGGAGCGACAGATACGCAGTATTTT.

There are a few counts of this clonotype. The rearrangement links TRBV29-1 to TRBJ2-7; D tentatively fits TRBD1 or TRBD2 (6 bases each). V was clipped by 7 bases and J by 5 bases, with 18 bases between them. This CDR3 is built from 13 residues. Germline CDR1 and CDR2: SQVTM and ANQGSEA. The CDR3 loop reads CSGASGAQNEQYF. CDR3 DNA: TGCAGCGGGGCTTCGGGGGCGCAGAACGAGCAGTACTTC.

This clonotype was counted a few times. This sequence joins TRBV12-3 or TRBV12-4 and TRBJ1-1; maybe TRBD1 (5 bases). The V end lost 7 bases, the J end lost 3 bases, and 12 bases lay between the germline ends. This CDR3 spans 13 amino acids. Here the CDR3 reads CASTKGEDTEAFF. The CDR3 DNA reads as TGTGCCAGCACTAAAGGGGAAGACACTGAAGCTTTCTTT.

This clonotype occurred a few times. The gene calls are TRBV2 and TRBJ1-5, with D hard to call. CDR1 and CDR2 from the germline V gene are SNHLY and FYNNEI. There are 14 residues in the CDR3. V dropped 3 bases and J dropped 4 bases, with 10 bases sitting between them. In DNA form, the CDR3 reads TGTGCCAGCAGTGACAGCTTATTTAATCAGCCCCAGCATTTT. Encoded protein: CASSDSLFNQPQHF.

This clonotype was counted ten times or more. This CDR3 reads CASSEEGTSGRYNEQFF. The CDR3 DNA reads TGTGCCAGCAGTGAGGAGGGGACTAGCGGACGATACAATGAGCAGTTCTTC. The J gene is TRBJ2-1, the V gene TRBV25-1, with 11 bases lining up with TRBD2. This CDR3 region has 17 residues. The germline CDR1 and CDR2 sequences are MGHDK and SYGVNS. Germline trimming cut 3 bases from V and 4 bases from J; bases unmatched to any gene: 8.

This clonotype has just a few counts. The genes are TRBV29-1 and TRBJ2-7; TRBD2 matches 11 bases. Germline CDR1 and CDR2: SQVTM and ANQGSEA. With 5 bases clipped from V and 7 bases from J, the junction kept 13 bases outside the gene matches. The CDR3 extends over 15 amino acids. DNA of the CDR3: TGCAGCGTTTACCATAGCGGGGGGGAGATTGAGGAGCAGTACTTC. It yields the protein CSVYHSGGEIEEQYF.

This clonotype was seen only once. This chain connects TRBV20-1 to TRBJ2-7, with unresolved D. The CDR3 has 12 residues. V lost 7 bases to trimming and J lost 1 base, with 11 bases between them. CDR1 DFQATT and CDR2 SNEGSKA come from the germline V gene (reference sequence). The CDR3 DNA sequence: TGCAGTGTTGGCGGTCCGTCCTACGAGCAGTACTTC. Translating gives CSVGGPSYEQYF.

As to this clonotype: This may be a read error: a much more frequent sequence differs by one nucleotide. This rearrangement joins TRBV4-2 to TRBJ2-3; D call uncertain. This CDR3 contains 14 residues. Germline CDR1 and CDR2: LGHNA and YNFKEQ. The DNA of the CDR3 is TGTGCCAGCGGCCAAGAGCTTATGGGAGATACGCAGTATTTT. Its protein product is CASGQELMGDTQYF.

This clonotype was detected only a few times. The V call is TRBV11-2, the J call TRBJ2-2; 8 nucleotides agree with TRBD1. Germline V lookup: CDR1 SGHAT, CDR2 FQNNGV. The CDR3 is made up of 16 amino acids. J lost 1 base, V lost 4 bases, and 5 bases had no gene match. The CDR3 bases are TGTGCCAGCAGCTCGACAGGGGCGAAGAACACCGGGGAGCTGTTTTTT. The encoded protein is CASSSTGAKNTGELFF.

This chain links TRBV29-1 with TRBJ2-7, with 9 bases aligning to TRBD1. The CDR3 loop spans 13 amino acids. Germline trimming cut 7 bases from V and 4 bases from J; bases unmatched to any gene: 8. CDR1 and CDR2 (germline): SQVTM, ANQGSEA. The CDR3 DNA sequence: TGCAGCGCTGGAATCGGACAGGGGTACGAGCAGTACTTC. It yields the protein CSAGIGQGYEQYF.

This clonotype came up many times. The chain is built from TRBV10-3 and TRBJ2-5; TRBD2 matches 7 bases. The CDR3 is 13 amino acids. Germline values: CDR1 ENHRY, CDR2 SYGVKD. Germline trimming cut 3 bases from V and 5 bases from J; bases unmatched to any gene: 3. The CDR3 bases are TGTGCCATCAGTGAAGCGGGATTGGAGACCCAGTACTTC. As protein: CAISEAGLETQYF.

This clonotype turned up a few times. The V gene is TRBV20-1, the J gene TRBJ2-1, with 7 bases that match TRBD2. The J segment lost 6 bases and the V segment lost 1 base, leaving 9 bases of the junction unmatched. The germline V gene has CDR1 DFQATT and CDR2 SNEGSKA (reference sequence). The length of the CDR3 is 15 residues. The CDR3 sequence is CSARGGAGPFNEQFF. In DNA form, the CDR3 reads TGCAGTGCTAGAGGCGGAGCGGGACCCTTCAATGAGCAGTTCTTC.

At least ten counts were recorded for this clonotype. The rearrangement joins TRBV7-9 to TRBJ2-1, with D possibly being TRBD2 (5 bases). Germline CDR1 reads SEHNR; CDR2 reads FQNEAQ (reference sequence). The CDR3 length is 11 residues. V was shortened by 6 bases and J by 10 bases, with 10 bases between the two germline ends. CDR3 coding DNA: TGTGCCAGCAGACTAGTAGCAGAGCAGTTCTTC. As protein: CASRLVAEQFF.

This clonotype was detected a few times. The chain recombines TRBV4-1 with TRBJ2-7; TRBD2 agrees at 15 bases. This CDR3 spans 18 amino acids. Trimming removed 4 bases from V and 5 bases from J; junction bases left unmatched: 12. Germline-derived CDR1 and CDR2 are MGHRA and YSYEKL. The CDR3 DNA reads as TGCGCCAGCAGCCCGCACCCTCGGACTAGCGGGAGGGCCGACGAGCAGTACTTC. This sequence encodes CASSPHPRTSGRADEQYF.

J is TRBJ1-5 and V is TRBV7-9; 10 bases align to TRBD1. V was pared by 5 bases and J by 7 bases, with 8 bases of the junction left unmatched. Germline V gene sequence: CDR1 SEHNR, CDR2 FQNEAQ (reference sequence). The CDR3 contains 15 residues. This chain's CDR3 is CASSPGQGSGQPQHF. In DNA form, the CDR3 reads TGTGCCAGCAGCCCGGGACAGGGGTCGGGACAGCCCCAGCATTTT. Combining the CDR3 with reference TRBV7-9 and TRBJ1-5 gives the whole variable domain DTGVSQNPRHKITKRGQNVTFRCDPISEHNRLYWYRQTLGQGPEFLTYFQNEAQLEKSRLLSDRFSAERPKGSFSTLEIQRTEQGDSAMYLCASSPGQGSGQPQHFGDGTRLSIL.